This TCR beta chain was documented in a study of lymphopenia after photon versus proton radiotherapy. Study findings and constraints: Larger post-nadir TCR diversity loss correlated inversely with survival in deceased patients. Survival link was tested only in deceased patients; proton benefit remains a possibility.

Assay: immunoSEQ multiplex PCR; the TCRdb copy retains only in-frame clones and omits some. The repertoire consists of about 70,000 clones, with 87% occurring once and the leading ten covering 9.5% to 14%. The V and J ends lost 5 bases and 1 base respectively, with 15 bases between them. Germline CDR1 and CDR2: LNHDA and SQIVND (reference sequence). The CDR3 covers 17 residues. The sample holds one count of this clone. What it binds is not known. The chain recombines TRBV19 with TRBJ2-6; unclear D gene. Source: peripheral blood, taken from a patient treated with proton-based radiotherapy. The sequence was collected from an elderly man with esophageal cancer. The DNA for the CDR3 is TGTGCCAGTAGTCCCGTCACCTTTGGGTCTGGGGCCAACGTCCTGACTTTC. This encodes CASSPVTFGSGANVLTF.